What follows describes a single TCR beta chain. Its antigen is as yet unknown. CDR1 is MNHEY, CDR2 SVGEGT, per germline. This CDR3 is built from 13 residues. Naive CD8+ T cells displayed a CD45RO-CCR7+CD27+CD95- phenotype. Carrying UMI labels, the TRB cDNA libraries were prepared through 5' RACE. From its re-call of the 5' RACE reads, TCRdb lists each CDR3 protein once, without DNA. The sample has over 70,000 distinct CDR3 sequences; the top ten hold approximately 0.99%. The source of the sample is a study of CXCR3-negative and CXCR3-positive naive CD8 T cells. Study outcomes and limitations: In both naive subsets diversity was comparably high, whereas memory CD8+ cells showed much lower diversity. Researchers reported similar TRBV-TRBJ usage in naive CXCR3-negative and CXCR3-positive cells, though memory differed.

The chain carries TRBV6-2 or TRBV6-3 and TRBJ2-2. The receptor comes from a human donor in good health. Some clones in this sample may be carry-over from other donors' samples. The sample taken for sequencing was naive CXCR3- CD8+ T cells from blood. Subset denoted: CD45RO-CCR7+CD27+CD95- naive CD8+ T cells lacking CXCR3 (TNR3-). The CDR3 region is CASSYADTGELFF.